This TCR beta chain was found in a study of blood T cell repertoires in COVID-19. Across the study: COVID-19 samples collected from the United States, Italy and Spain covered acute and convalescent phases. Sample material is recorded as cDNA or gDNA derived from T cells, B-cell-depleted T cells, or PBMCs.

CDR1 and CDR2 from the germline V gene are SQVTM and ANQGSEA. The CDR3 runs to 17 residues. V was cut by 6 bases and J by 6 bases, with 30 bases left in between. Sequencing used immunoSEQ multiplex PCR; TCRdb keeps in-frame clones, though not all of them. The sample carries 130,000 to 150,000 clones, around 80% recorded once. The chain is built from TRBV29-1 and TRBJ2-7; perhaps TRBD1 as D (6 bases). This TCR came from a human donor with acute or convalescent COVID-19. The donor label of this sample is uncertain. The source material was peripheral blood. CDR3 DNA sequence: TGCAGCGTCGAGACACCCAGGTCGAGAGCCCCCAGGGGCGAGCAGTACTTC. Its protein is CSVETPRSRAPRGEQYF.